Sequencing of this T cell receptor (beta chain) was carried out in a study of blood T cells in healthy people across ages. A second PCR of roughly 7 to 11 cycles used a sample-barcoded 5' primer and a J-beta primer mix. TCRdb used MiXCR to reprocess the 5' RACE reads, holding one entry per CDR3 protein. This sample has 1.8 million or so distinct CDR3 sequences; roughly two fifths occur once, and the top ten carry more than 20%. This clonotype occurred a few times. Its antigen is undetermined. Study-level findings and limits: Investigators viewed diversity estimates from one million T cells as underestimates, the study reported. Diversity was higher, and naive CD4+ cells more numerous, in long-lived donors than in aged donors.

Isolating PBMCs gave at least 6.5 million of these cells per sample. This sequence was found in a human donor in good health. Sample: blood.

CDR3 DNA sequence: TGTGCCAGCAGCGGTTCCCCAAGGGGGTTGATCGATGAGCAGTTCTTC. Protein product: CASSGSPRGLIDEQFF. The chain joins TRBV11-1 to TRBJ2-1; tentative D call: TRBD1 (6 bases). Germline V lookup: CDR1 SGHAT, CDR2 FQDESV (reference sequence). The CDR3 spans 16 residues. Trimming removed 5 bases at V and 8 bases at J, with 22 bases between.